This T cell receptor beta chain was obtained from a study of blood T cell repertoires in COVID-19 (dated by TCRdb to between 2020 and 2021). With regard to the full study: Samples covering the acute and convalescent phases of COVID-19 were provided by collaborators in the United States, Italy and Spain. Subjects who had been exposed to COVID-19, were actively infected with it, or had recovered from it provided the deeply sampled blood TCRbeta repertoires that made up the dataset. The repertoires were made available in a free public database intended to serve as a resource for research on the immune response to SARS-CoV-2. The material from the prospective study consisted of cDNA or gDNA derived from T cells, B-cell-depleted T cells, or PBMCs. Where HLA class I and class II types were available, the types were taken from metadata supplied by the sample provider, not from assay-based typing. Nearly every sample came with metadata listing a de-identified subject ID, COVID-19 status, age in years and sex. The samples were drawn from the first 160 participants of the ongoing ImmuneRACE study and from 1,200 or so subjects provided by 6 global collaborators.

Its CDR3 holds 13 amino acids, cysteine through phenylalanine. Of all the DNA, just the CDR3 is kept, 39 bases in frame from base 1. V is trimmed back by 0 bases and J by 7 bases, and the junction contains 1 base that no gene match accounts for. Looking up the germline V gene yields CDR1 SGHRS and CDR2 YFSETQ. TCRbeta CDR3 regions were amplified from genomic DNA by means of the immunoSEQ Assay, a bias-controlled multiplex PCR. The authors processed their data as follows. The number of nucleated cells in each sample was estimated from the amplification of reference gene primers within the assay. Sequence reads were collapsed and filtered to measure the absolute abundance of every unique TCRbeta CDR3 rearrangement. For each sample, productive Simpson clonality was calculated by taking the square root of Simpson's diversity index across productive rearrangements. Here the immuneACCESS table is served through TCRdb, limited to in-frame sequences with V and J called. Missing clones are a known gap in these copies; in checked studies unresolved V genes cover under half, and the rest lacks a known reason. V and J calls plus clone size are reproduced from that table; the DNA served to infer D and trimming. This sample has tens of thousands of clones in its table, and about nine tenths of those were observed once. The top ten clonotypes cover around 9.3% of the sample.

Collaborating institutions collected whole blood in K2EDTA tubes following their own protocols. Collaborator samples were shipped for TCRbeta analysis as frozen whole blood, isolated PBMCs, or DNA extracted from either sample type. About this clone: There is no known antigen for this receptor. The record has no base qualities; no much larger clone is one base away.

General study outcomes and caveats: The amount of clinical and demographic metadata varied by source and participant and was provided uncurated.

Sequencing was carried out using peripheral blood. Rearrangement joined TRBV5-1 to TRBJ2-1; 7 nucleotides in the junction match TRBD1. The sequence came from a man in his sixties with active COVID-19. The CDR3 protein sequence reads: CASSLGRGNEQFF. Here is the DNA: TGCGCCAGCAGCTTGGGCAGGGGGAATGAGCAGTTCTTC.